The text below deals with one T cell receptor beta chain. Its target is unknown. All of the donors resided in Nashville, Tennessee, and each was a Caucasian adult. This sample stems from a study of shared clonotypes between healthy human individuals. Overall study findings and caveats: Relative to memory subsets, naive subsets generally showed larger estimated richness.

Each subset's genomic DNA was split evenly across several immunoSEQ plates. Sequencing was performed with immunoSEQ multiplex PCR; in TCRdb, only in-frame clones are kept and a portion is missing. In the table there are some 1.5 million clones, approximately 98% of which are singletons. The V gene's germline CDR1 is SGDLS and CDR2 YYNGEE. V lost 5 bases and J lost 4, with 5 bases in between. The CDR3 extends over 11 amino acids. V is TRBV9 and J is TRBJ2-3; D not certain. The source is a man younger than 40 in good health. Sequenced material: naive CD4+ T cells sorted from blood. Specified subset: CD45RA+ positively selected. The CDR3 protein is CASSLADTQYF. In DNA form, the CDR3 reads TGTGCCAGCAGTTTGGCAGATACGCAGTATTTT.